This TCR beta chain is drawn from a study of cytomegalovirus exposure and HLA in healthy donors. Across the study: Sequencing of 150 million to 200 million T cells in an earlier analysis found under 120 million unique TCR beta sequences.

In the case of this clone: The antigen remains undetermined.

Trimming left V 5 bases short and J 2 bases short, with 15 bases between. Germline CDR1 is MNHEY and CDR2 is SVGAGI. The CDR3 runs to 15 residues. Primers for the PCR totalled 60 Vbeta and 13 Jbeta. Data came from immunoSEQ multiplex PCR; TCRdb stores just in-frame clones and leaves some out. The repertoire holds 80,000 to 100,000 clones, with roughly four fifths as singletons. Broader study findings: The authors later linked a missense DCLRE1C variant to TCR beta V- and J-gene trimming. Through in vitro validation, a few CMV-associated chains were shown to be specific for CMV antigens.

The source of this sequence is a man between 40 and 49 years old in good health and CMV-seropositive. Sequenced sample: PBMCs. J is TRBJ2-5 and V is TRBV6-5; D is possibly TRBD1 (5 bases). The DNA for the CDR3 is TGTGCCAGCAGTCCCCGTGGCAGGGCTCAAGAGACCCAGTACTTC. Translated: CASSPRGRAQETQYF.